Presented here are 25 T cell receptor beta chains from one specimen sequenced in a study of cytomegalovirus exposure and HLA in healthy donors. PCR was performed using 60 Vbeta and 13 Jbeta primers. Data came from immunoSEQ multiplex PCR; TCRdb stores just in-frame clones and leaves some out. The sample records roughly 130,000 clones, more than 60% being singletons. Material for sequencing was PBMCs. Receptors were obtained from a woman aged 40 to 50 in good health and CMV-seronegative.

The rearrangement links TRBV5-8 to TRBJ2-2, with D possibly matching TRBD2 (6 bases). There are 14 residues in the CDR3. Germline loops: CDR1 SGHTS, CDR2 YDEGEE. The germline V and J ends were trimmed by 0 bases and 7 bases, with 10 bases remaining between them. The CDR3 is CASSLGQGGGELFF. The CDR3, as DNA: TGTGCCAGCAGCTTGGGTCAGGGAGGCGGGGAGCTGTTTTTT. Complete variable domain (other parts from reference TRBV5-8 and TRBJ2-2): EAGVTQSPTHLIKTRGQQATLRCSPISGHTSVYWYQQALGLGLQFLLWYDEGEERNRGNFPPRFSGRQFPNYSSELNVNALELEDSALYLCASSLGQGGGELFFGEGSRLTVL.

The chain carries TRBV9 and TRBJ2-5, with 16 bases matching TRBD2. CDR1 is SGDLS, CDR2 YYNGEE, per germline. This CDR3 has 20 amino acids. V dropped 4 bases and J dropped 5; count of bases not matched to a gene: 17. This CDR3 reads CASSRIPPGLAGGPTETQYF. The CDR3 coding sequence is TGTGCCAGCAGCAGAATTCCCCCGGGACTAGCGGGAGGGCCGACGGAGACCCAGTACTTC.

The chain employs TRBV27 and TRBJ2-2, with D possibly matching TRBD1 (6 bases). V lost 5 bases and J lost 7, with 20 bases in between. The CDR3 is made up of 16 amino acids. From germline, CDR1 is MNHEY and CDR2 SMNVEV (reference sequence). This CDR3 reads CASSPNSGTTIGELFF. The CDR3 DNA reads TGTGCCAGCAGTCCAAACTCCGGGACAACCATCGGGGAGCTGTTTTTT.

V is TRBV7-9 and J is TRBJ2-3; 7 positions match TRBD1. With 0 bases clipped from V and 4 bases from J, the junction kept 10 bases outside the gene matches. CDR3 size: 17 residues. Germline V gene sequence: CDR1 SEHNR, CDR2 FQNEAQ (reference sequence). CDR3 in amino acids: CASSLALGTGESDTQYF. DNA for the CDR3: TGTGCCAGCAGCTTAGCCCTTGGCACAGGGGAGTCAGATACGCAGTATTTT.

Comments on this clone: The junction does not match germline at one end; this may be a read error. In nucleotides, the CDR3 is TGTGCCAGCAGCTTGGACAGGGGGGGACATGGCTACATCTTC. Residues: CASSLDRGGHGYIF. The chain couples TRBV5-4 to TRBJ1-2; 8 bases are a match to TRBD1. Germline assignment: CDR1 SGHNT and CDR2 YYREEE (reference sequence). The CDR3 extends over 14 amino acids.

The V gene is TRBV28, the J gene TRBJ2-4, with TRBD1 as a possible D gene (6 bases). The CDR3 length is 21 residues. Germline CDR1 reads MDHEN; CDR2 reads SYDVKM. V lost 3 bases and J 0 bases, leaving 27 bases between the germline ends. The CDR3, as DNA: TGTGCCAGCAGTTTGGGGGTTCGTCAGGGGATGAGTCATGGAGCCAAAAACATTCAGTACTTC. Translating it yields CASSLGVRQGMSHGAKNIQYF.

The V call is TRBV7-9, the J call TRBJ2-7; TRBD2 agrees at 13 bases. The CDR3 has 15 residues. After removal of 5 bases from V and 9 bases from J, the junction contained 10 bases not matched to a gene. Germline CDR1 reads SEHNR; CDR2 reads FQNEAQ (reference sequence). In nucleotides, the CDR3 is TGTGCCAGCAGCGGAGGGACTAGCGGGACCCACGGGCAGTACTTC. This sequence encodes CASSGGTSGTHGQYF. Full variable domain (remainder filled in from reference TRBV7-9 and TRBJ2-7): DTGVSQNPRHKITKRGQNVTFRCDPISEHNRLYWYRQTLGQGPEFLTYFQNEAQLEKSRLLSDRFSAERPKGSFSTLEIQRTEQGDSAMYLCASSGGTSGTHGQYFGPGTRLTVT.

The table lists this clone with a count of one. This rearrangement joins TRBV5-4 to TRBJ1-1, with D possibly matching TRBD1 (5 bases). The ends were cut back, 6 bases at V and 2 bases at J, with 11 bases in the middle. Germline-derived CDR1 and CDR2 are SGHNT and YYREEE (reference sequence). The CDR3 consists of 13 residues. The CDR3 DNA sequence: TGTGCCAGCACACCGGGGGGAAACACTGAAGCTTTCTTT. Its protein is CASTPGGNTEAFF.

CDR3 bases: TGTGCCTGGAAGAGGGGTAGCGGGGGGTACAATGAGCAGTTCTTC. It specifies CAWKRGSGGYNEQFF. The chain employs TRBV30 and TRBJ2-1; 10 nucleotides agree with TRBD2. This CDR3 is 15 amino acids long. Germline trimming cut 4 bases from V and 4 bases from J; bases unmatched to any gene: 7. Germline-derived CDR1 and CDR2 are GTSNPN and SVGIG (reference sequence).

Concerning this clone: The junction shows a germline mismatch at one end, possibly a read error. The genes are TRBV5-1 and TRBJ2-6; a possible D gene is TRBD1 (8 bases). CDR3 length: 23 residues. Per the germline V gene, CDR1 is SGHRS and CDR2 is YFSETQ. DNA of the CDR3: TGCGCCAGCAGCTTGGAAGAGACAAGCGGGACAGGCACAGGGCACTCTGGGGCCAACGGCCTGACTTTC. This codes for CASSLEETSGTGTGHSGANGLTF.

The chain links TRBV27 to TRBJ2-1; no firm D call. The V gene's germline CDR1 is MNHEY and CDR2 SMNVEV (reference sequence). The CDR3 consists of 14 residues. The V end was cut by 9 bases, the J end by 0 bases, with 12 bases between. The CDR3 coding sequence is TGTGCCAGTTCTCCTCGGAGCTCCTACAATGAGCAGTTCTTC. Residues: CASSPRSSYNEQFF.

V usage is TRBV7-9 and J usage is TRBJ2-7, with unresolved D. V shed 0 bases and J shed 2 bases, with 8 bases lying between them. This CDR3 has 14 residues. CDR1 is SEHNR and CDR2 is FQNEAQ in the germline V gene (reference sequence). As DNA, the CDR3 is TGTGCCAGCAGCTTAGCGTTGGCCGCCTACGAGCAGTACTTC. This codes for CASSLALAAYEQYF.

This clone was recorded a few times. The rearrangement joins TRBV7-2 to TRBJ2-7; D possibly corresponds to TRBD2 (5 bases). Germline loops: CDR1 SGHTA, CDR2 FQGNSA. V lost 5 bases, J lost 5 bases, and 16 bases lay in between. The CDR3 consists of 14 residues. CDR3 in DNA: TGTGCCAGCAGCCAGGCCCCTAGCTCGGACGAGCAGTACTTC. It codes for CASSQAPSSDEQYF.

The chain uses TRBV5-1 and TRBJ2-3, with 8 bases identical to TRBD1. The CDR3 consists of 14 residues. Germline CDR1 reads SGHRS; CDR2 reads YFSETQ. V lost 3 bases and J lost 2; bases outside the gene matches: 2. The chain's CDR3 is CASSWTGLTDTQYF. The CDR3 region has the DNA TGCGCCAGCAGCTGGACAGGGCTCACAGATACGCAGTATTTT.

The V gene is TRBV29-1, the J gene TRBJ2-1; 8 bases match TRBD1. The CDR3 extends over 14 amino acids. Germline assignment: CDR1 SQVTM and CDR2 ANQGSEA. Trimming at V came to 2 bases and at J to 7 bases, leaving 7 bases not matched to a gene. CDR3 sequence reads: CSVEKQGAANEQFF. The CDR3 bases are TGCAGCGTTGAAAAGCAGGGGGCGGCTAATGAGCAGTTCTTC.

The rearrangement links TRBV5-4 to TRBJ2-1; 11 positions agree with TRBD2. Trimming cost V 1 base and J 5 bases; bases outside gene matches: 2. Germline V gene data show CDR1 as SGHNT and CDR2 as YYREEE (reference sequence). The CDR3 runs 15 residues. CDR3 in amino acids: CASSLLAGGNNEQFF. CDR3 nucleotide sequence: TGTGCCAGCAGCTTGCTAGCGGGGGGTAACAATGAGCAGTTCTTC.

The chain uses TRBV7-2 and TRBJ2-5; TRBD1 is a possible D gene (5 bases). The J call may be wrong; the DNA end is better matched by TRBJ2-7. This CDR3 has 13 amino acids. Per the germline V gene, CDR1 is SGHTA and CDR2 is FQGNSA. This CDR3 reads CASSLASRAEQYF. In DNA form, the CDR3 reads TGTGCCAGCAGCTTAGCGAGCAGGGCCGAGCAGTACTTC.

The genes are TRBV5-6 and TRBJ1-3, with D tentatively TRBD1 (6 bases). Per the germline V gene, CDR1 is SGHDT and CDR2 is YYEEEE. CDR3 length equals 14 residues. The germline V and J ends were trimmed by 6 bases and 4 bases, with 14 bases remaining between them. CDR3 sequence reads: CASILTGSGNTIYF. The CDR3 DNA follows: TGTGCCAGCATCCTTACAGGGTCCGGAAACACCATATATTTT.

The chain combines TRBV19 with TRBJ2-2; D unresolved. CDR3 length: 16 residues. V was clipped by 4 bases and J by 7 bases, with 19 bases between them. Germline CDR1 LNHDA, CDR2 SQIVND (reference sequence). The chain's CDR3 is CASSSRVPRMGGELFF. CDR3 DNA sequence: TGTGCCAGTAGTAGCCGGGTCCCTCGGATGGGCGGGGAGCTGTTTTTT.

The V and J genes are TRBV19 and TRBJ1-1, with D perhaps TRBD1 (6 bases). V was trimmed by 4 bases and J by 1 base, leaving 13 bases between them. The CDR3 has 15 amino acids. Germline CDR1 and CDR2: LNHDA and SQIVND (reference sequence). The CDR3 DNA is TGTGCCAGTAGTACGCCGGACAGAGGGAACACTGAAGCTTTCTTT. It encodes CASSTPDRGNTEAFF. Full variable domain (rest looked up from reference TRBV19 and TRBJ1-1): DGGITQSPKYLFRKEGQNVTLSCEQNLNHDAMYWYRQDPGQGLRLIYYSQIVNDFQKGDIAEGYSVSREKKESFPLTVTSAQKNPTAFYLCASSTPDRGNTEAFFGQGTRLTVV.

A few counts support this clone. The rearrangement links TRBV9 to TRBJ1-2; 10 nucleotides agree with TRBD1. The germline V gene has CDR1 SGDLS and CDR2 YYNGEE. This CDR3 comprises 15 residues. V lost 3 bases and J lost 8; bases outside the gene matches: 10. The CDR3 spells CASSEGDRGTRGYTF. The CDR3 region has the DNA TGTGCCAGCAGCGAAGGGGACAGGGGAACTCGAGGCTACACCTTC.

The CDR3 DNA is TGTGCCAGCAGCGTGCACGGGGATCTGGGGGAGACCCAGTACTTC. It codes for CASSVHGDLGETQYF. The chain recombines TRBV11-2 with TRBJ2-5; D possibly corresponds to TRBD2 (5 bases). This CDR3 has 15 residues. Trimming cost V 5 bases and J 5 bases, with 18 bases left between them. Per the germline V gene, CDR1 is SGHAT and CDR2 is FQNNGV.

This clone is a singleton in its sample. This rearrangement joins TRBV5-4 to TRBJ2-3, with 11 bases lining up with TRBD2. Germline loops: CDR1 SGHNT, CDR2 YYREEE (reference sequence). The V segment lost 4 bases and the J segment 1 base; nucleotides outside the gene matches: 2. The CDR3 totals 15 residues. The CDR3 DNA reads TGTGCCAGCAGCCCGGGACTAGCGGGCACAGATACGCAGTATTTT. Protein product: CASSPGLAGTDTQYF. The variable domain in full, completed from reference TRBV5-4 and TRBJ2-3, reads ETGVTQSPTHLIKTRGQQVTLRCSSQSGHNTVSWYQQALGQGPQFIFQYYREEENGRGNFPPRFSGLQFPNYSSELNVNALELDDSALYLCASSPGLAGTDTQYFGPGTRLTVL.

The table lists this clone with a few counts. V usage is TRBV5-5 and J usage is TRBJ1-2, with D possibly matching TRBD1 (5 bases). There are 14 residues in the CDR3. The germline gives CDR1 SGHKS, CDR2 YYEKEE (reference sequence). V shed 1 base and J shed 4 bases, with 11 bases lying between them. CDR3 loop: CASSLLDTVYGYTF. The CDR3 nucleotides are TGTGCCAGCAGCTTGTTGGACACCGTCTATGGCTACACCTTC.

This chain links TRBV7-2 with TRBJ2-5; perhaps TRBD1 as D (6 bases). Germline V gives CDR1 SGHTA, CDR2 FQGNSA. V lost 5 bases to trimming and J lost 2 bases, with 15 bases between them. CDR3 size: 15 residues. CDR3 nucleotides: TGTGCCAGCAGCGCTGCCGGGACATGGCAAGAGACCCAGTACTTC. Encoded protein: CASSAAGTWQETQYF.